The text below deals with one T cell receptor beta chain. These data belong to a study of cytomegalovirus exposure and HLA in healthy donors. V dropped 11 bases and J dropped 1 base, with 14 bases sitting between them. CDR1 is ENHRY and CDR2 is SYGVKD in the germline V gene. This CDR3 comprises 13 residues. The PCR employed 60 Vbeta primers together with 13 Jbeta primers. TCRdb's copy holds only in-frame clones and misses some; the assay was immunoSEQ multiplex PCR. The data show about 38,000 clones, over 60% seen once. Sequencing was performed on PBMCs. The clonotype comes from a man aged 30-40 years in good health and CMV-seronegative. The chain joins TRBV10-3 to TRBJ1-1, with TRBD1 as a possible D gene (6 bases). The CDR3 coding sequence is TGTGCCTCTGGGGGACATCCGAACACTGAAGCTTTCTTT. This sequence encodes CASGGHPNTEAFF.